This T cell receptor (beta chain) comes out of a study of cytomegalovirus exposure and HLA in healthy donors. Study-level points and caveats: Sequencing likely caused a cluster of highly shared sequence variants. Investigators reported more than 150 TCR beta chains as tied to cytomegalovirus. In a later analysis, at a false discovery rate of 0.05, 15,000 to 20,000 TCR beta sequences matched HLA alleles.

Vbeta (60) and Jbeta (13) primers were used in the PCR. TCRdb's table, derived via immunoSEQ multiplex PCR, lists solely in-frame clones and lacks some. Found here are under 300,000 clones, roughly 70% of them singletons; the top ten hold 2% to 2.5%. Notes on this clone: Its target is not known.

This CDR3 spans 12 amino acids. Trimming removed 5 bases at V and 5 bases at J, with 9 bases between. Germline V gives CDR1 LNHDA, CDR2 SQIVND (reference sequence). The sequencing input was PBMCs. The TCR originated in a female donor in good health and CMV-seronegative. The chain uses TRBV19 and TRBJ1-2; perhaps TRBD1 as D (6 bases). As DNA, the CDR3 is TGTGCCAGTAGTGGGGGCAGATATGGCTACACCTTC. This codes for CASSGGRYGYTF.